The 22 T cell receptor beta chains below all came from one sample that was sequenced in a study of Ad26.COV2.S vaccination and SARS-CoV-2 variants. TCRdb's copy holds only in-frame clones and misses some; the assay was immunoSEQ multiplex PCR. In the table there are about half a million clones, roughly nine tenths of which are singletons. Treatment noted: around 19 received Ad26.COV2.S at low or high dose, single or two shots; a few received placebo; per-sample allocation not given. Sampling occurred on day 63 after the first vaccine or placebo injection. This sample comprised peripheral blood, obtained in a trial of Ad26.COV2.S vaccine versus placebo. The receptors here all came from a person aged 18-60 years who received the Ad26.COV2.S COVID-19 vaccine or a placebo.

The rearrangement joins TRBV7-8 to TRBJ2-1, with D maybe TRBD2 (6 bases). The CDR3 has 15 amino acids. Deletions cut 1 base from V and 5 bases from J, with 12 bases between. Germline loops: CDR1 SGHVS, CDR2 FQNEAQ. CDR3 loop: CASSLDRSGHNEQFF. The CDR3, as DNA: TGTGCCAGCAGCTTAGATCGGAGCGGGCACAATGAGCAGTTCTTC. Full variable domain (missing parts from reference TRBV7-8 and TRBJ2-1): GAGVSQSPRYKVAKRGQDVALRCDPISGHVSLFWYQQALGQGPEFLTYFQNEAQLDKSGLPSDRFFAERPEGSVSTLKIQRTQQEDSAVYLCASSLDRSGHNEQFFGPGTRLTVL.

This sequence joins TRBV7-9 and TRBJ2-7; D is possibly TRBD1 or TRBD2 (6 bases each). The CDR3 totals 14 residues. Trimming cost V 6 bases and J 5 bases, with 17 bases left between them. CDR1 and CDR2 from the germline V gene are SEHNR and FQNEAQ (reference sequence). The CDR3 loop is CASSLTGGNDEQYF. Written as DNA, the CDR3 is TGTGCCAGCAGTTTAACCGGGGGCAACGACGAGCAGTACTTC.

The chain links TRBV4-1 to TRBJ1-2; TRBD1 matches 7 bases. After removal of 0 bases from V and 8 bases from J, the junction contained 18 bases not matched to a gene. Germline-derived CDR1 and CDR2 are MGHRA and YSYEKL. CDR3 length equals 18 residues. CDR3 in DNA: TGCGCCAGCAGCCAAGATCGATTTGGGGACAGACTATCTATAGGCTACACCTTC. Translated: CASSQDRFGDRLSIGYTF.

The J gene is TRBJ1-1, the V gene TRBV7-3; possible D gene TRBD1, 5 bases. CDR1 SGHTA and CDR2 FQGTGA come from the germline V gene. The CDR3 runs 13 residues. Trimming stripped 4 bases from V and 2 bases from J, with 8 bases between. CDR3 DNA: TGTGCCAGCAGCTGGCAGGGAAACACTGAAGCTTTCTTT. Its protein is CASSWQGNTEAFF.

J is TRBJ1-5 and V is TRBV6-4; D perhaps matches TRBD1 (6 bases). CDR1 and CDR2 from the germline V gene are MRHNA and SNTAGT. This CDR3 is built from 13 residues. Between the trimmed V and J ends, which lost 5 bases and 4 bases, there was a span of 9 bases. The DNA of the CDR3 is TGTGCCAGCAGTAGACAGGCAAATCAGCCCCAGCATTTT. This translates into CASSRQANQPQHF.

This clone was found once. The J gene is TRBJ2-5, the V gene TRBV9; TRBD2 agrees at 11 bases. From germline, CDR1 is SGDLS and CDR2 YYNGEE. V shed 3 bases, J shed 6 bases, and the junction held 4 bases outside the gene matches. The CDR3 loop spans 14 amino acids. The DNA for the CDR3 is TGTGCCAGCAGCGGAACTAGCGGGGGTAAGACCCAGTACTTC. It is translated as CASSGTSGGKTQYF.

This sequence joins TRBV7-9 and TRBJ1-3, with 8 nucleotides matching TRBD1. V dropped 5 bases and J dropped 3; count of bases not matched to a gene: 9. The V gene's germline CDR1 is SEHNR and CDR2 FQNEAQ (reference sequence). The CDR3 runs to 16 residues. This CDR3 is CASSIRQGRGGNTIYF. The CDR3 DNA sequence: TGTGCCAGCAGCATTAGACAGGGGAGAGGTGGAAACACCATATATTTT.

V usage is TRBV6-1 and J usage is TRBJ2-3; D not certain. CDR3 length: 13 residues. Trimming stripped 2 bases from V and 3 bases from J, with 6 bases between. From germline, CDR1 is MNHNS and CDR2 SASEGT. The CDR3 coding sequence is TGTGCCAGCAGTGAATTTCGGACAGATACGCAGTATTTT. The encoded protein is CASSEFRTDTQYF.

As for this clone: The sample has other DNA sequences that encode this CDR3 too. The chain is built from TRBV7-9 and TRBJ1-1; maybe TRBD1 (5 bases). CDR3 length equals 14 residues. Germline assignment: CDR1 SEHNR and CDR2 FQNEAQ (reference sequence). V lost 3 bases and J lost 0, with 8 bases in between. The CDR3 loop is CASSLGGLNTEAFF. CDR3 DNA sequence: TGTGCCAGCAGCTTGGGGGGGTTGAACACTGAAGCTTTCTTT.

The J gene is TRBJ2-7, the V gene TRBV28; 9 positions match TRBD2. CDR3 size: 17 residues. The trim removed 0 bases at V and 4 bases at J, leaving 10 bases unmatched. The germline V gene encodes CDR1 MDHEN and CDR2 SYDVKM. CDR3 in DNA: TGTGCCAGCAGTTTATGGGGGCTAGCGGGACAAGAGTACGAGCAGTACTTC. As protein: CASSLWGLAGQEYEQYF.

This clone was seen a single time. V and J are TRBV20-1 and TRBJ1-5; TRBD1 aligns across 7 bases. In germline, CDR1 is DFQATT, CDR2 SNEGSKA (reference sequence). This CDR3 is built from 13 residues. Germline trimming cut 6 bases from V and 6 bases from J; bases unmatched to any gene: 8. Here the CDR3 DNA reads TGCAGTGCCAGTGGGACAGTATCTCAGCCCCAGCATTTT. It translates to CSASGTVSQPQHF.

The V call is TRBV7-9, the J call TRBJ2-2, with D unclear. The V gene lost 6 bases and the J gene lost 7 bases, with 9 bases spanning the gap. The CDR3 consists of 12 residues. Germline CDR1 and CDR2: SEHNR and FQNEAQ (reference sequence). The CDR3: CASSPIVGELFF. As DNA, the CDR3 is TGTGCCAGCAGTCCTATCGTCGGGGAGCTGTTTTTT.

This chain joins TRBV6-5 and TRBJ1-1, with unresolved D. The CDR3 length is 14 residues. Germline V CDR1 and CDR2: MNHEY, SVGAGI. Trimming left V 0 bases short and J 7 bases short, with 12 bases between. The CDR3 DNA follows: TGTGCCAGCAGTTACTCGTTCTACGAGTATGAAGCTTTCTTT. It yields the protein CASSYSFYEYEAFF.

The chain recombines TRBV28 with TRBJ1-5; possible D gene TRBD1, 5 bases. This CDR3 comprises 12 residues. Trimming cost V 7 bases and J 5 bases, with 9 bases left between them. The germline V gene encodes CDR1 MDHEN and CDR2 SYDVKM. CDR3: CASKLGHQPQHF. In DNA form, the CDR3 reads TGTGCCAGCAAACTGGGGCATCAGCCCCAGCATTTT.

The chain uses TRBV18 and TRBJ2-3; 11 nucleotides agree with TRBD2. The CDR3 extends over 15 amino acids. Germline CDR1 is KGHSH and CDR2 is LQKENI. The J segment lost 0 bases and the V segment lost 6 bases, leaving 2 bases of the junction unmatched. The CDR3 sequence is CASSRTSGSTDTQYF. The CDR3 DNA follows: TGTGCCAGCTCGCGGACTAGCGGGAGCACAGATACGCAGTATTTT.

The V call is TRBV19, the J call TRBJ1-2, with 8 bases matching TRBD1. Trimming removed 4 bases from V and 8 bases from J; junction bases left unmatched: 12. The CDR3 extends over 15 amino acids. Germline CDR1 LNHDA, CDR2 SQIVND (reference sequence). The CDR3 here is CASSTSWQGAGGYTF. CDR3 sequence (DNA): TGTGCCAGTAGTACTAGCTGGCAGGGGGCTGGCGGCTACACCTTC.

The chain couples TRBV11-2 to TRBJ1-5, with D possibly being TRBD1 (5 bases). This CDR3 is built from 19 residues. Trimming removed 1 base at V and 0 bases at J, with 19 bases between. Germline V lookup: CDR1 SGHAT, CDR2 FQNNGV. CDR3 sequence: CASSLALGEYRYSNQPQHF. The CDR3 coding sequence is TGTGCCAGCAGCTTAGCCCTGGGGGAGTACCGCTATAGCAATCAGCCCCAGCATTTT.

This sequence joins TRBV15 and TRBJ2-7; 8 positions agree with TRBD2. Germline CDR1 reads LNHNV; CDR2 reads YYDKDF (reference sequence). Trimming took 0 bases from V and 5 from J; bases not matched to a gene: 15. The CDR3 length is 18 residues. CDR3 residues: CATSRDFGSGIRFDEQYF. The CDR3 DNA sequence: TGTGCCACCAGCAGAGATTTTGGTAGCGGGATTAGGTTCGACGAGCAGTACTTC.

This chain joins TRBV19 and TRBJ1-1; tentatively, D is TRBD1 (6 bases). The CDR3 is 11 amino acids. V was clipped by 4 bases and J by 11 bases, with 11 bases between them. The germline V gene encodes CDR1 LNHDA and CDR2 SQIVND (reference sequence). The CDR3 here is CASSTQRGAFF. Here the CDR3 DNA reads TGTGCCAGTAGTACCCAGAGGGGGGCTTTCTTT.

This clone has a handful of counts. The chain is built from TRBV2 and TRBJ1-6; possible D gene TRBD1, 6 bases. The V gene's germline CDR1 is SNHLY and CDR2 FYNNEI. V lost 5 bases to trimming and J lost 10 bases, with 12 bases between them. This CDR3 region has 13 residues. As DNA, the CDR3 is TGTGCCAGCAGTCTGGGGGCAGGGTCACCCCTCCACTTT. Translating it yields CASSLGAGSPLHF.

The sample holds one count of this clone. This chain joins TRBV5-5 and TRBJ2-7, with 7 bases identical to TRBD2. The CDR3 spans 15 residues. CDR1 SGHKS and CDR2 YYEKEE come from the germline V gene (reference sequence). Unmatched junction bases numbered 8, after V lost 5 bases and J lost 0 bases. CDR3 DNA: TGTGCCAGCAGTCGACGGCTAGCGGACTCCTACGAGCAGTACTTC. Translated: CASSRRLADSYEQYF.

Comments on this clone: At the DNA level, this CDR3 is encoded by other sequences in the same sample as well. The CDR3 DNA reads as TGTGCCAGCAGCCAAGTGAATCAGCCCCAGCATTTT. It yields the protein CASSQVNQPQHF. The rearrangement uses TRBV3-1 (or the pseudogene TRBV3-2) and TRBJ1-5; no firm D call. V lost 1 base and J lost 4, with 2 bases in between. Germline lookup yields CDR1 LGHDT and CDR2 YNNKEL (reference sequence). This CDR3 has 12 amino acids.